This TCR beta chain was captured by sequencing in a study of cytomegalovirus exposure and HLA in healthy donors. This PCR relied on a set of 60 Vbeta primers and 13 Jbeta primers. Generated by immunoSEQ multiplex PCR, the TCRdb table keeps only in-frame clones and is missing some. The sample lists about 120,000 clones, over 80% seen once, with 2% to 2.5% in the top ten. This CDR3 is built from 15 residues. Losses at the gene ends were 1 base for V and 8 bases for J; bases not matched to a gene: 5. The germline V gene encodes CDR1 LNHDA and CDR2 SQIVND (reference sequence). This clone appeared a single time.

Source material: PBMCs. The gene calls are TRBV19 and TRBJ2-1; 10 bases agree with TRBD2. The TCR was taken from a man aged 25-45 years in good health and CMV-seronegative. CDR3 sequence (DNA): TGTGCCAGTAGTATAGGGGCTAGCGGGGGTGATGAGCAGTTCTTC. Protein: CASSIGASGGDEQFF.